These 10 T cell receptor beta chains originate from one sample sequenced in a study of Graves' ophthalmopathy and Graves' hyperthyroidism. Transcripts of RNA were the source for amplifying TCR beta CDR3 regions. The authors performed first-round RT-PCR with HTBI primers and then a second-round multiplex PCR. TCRdb recomputed calls from the multiplex PCR reads with MiXCR, one row per CDR3 protein. The sample gives a few hundred thousand distinct CDR3 sequences, 15% to 17% of which show up once; 7% is in the top ten. Sequenced sample: peripheral blood. The receptors here all came from a woman under 30 with stable Graves' hyperthyroidism.

The chain employs TRBV6-2 or TRBV6-3 and TRBJ2-7; perhaps TRBD1 as D (7 bases). CDR3 length: 14 amino acids. CDR1 and CDR2 from the germline V gene are MNHEY and SVGEGT. V lost 2 bases, J lost 4 bases, and 12 bases lay in between. CDR3 sequence reads: CASSYQGGGYEQYF. CDR3 nucleotides: TGTGCCAGCAGTTACCAGGGGGGTGGATACGAGCAGTACTTC.

This clonotype was counted many times. The chain carries TRBV12-3 or TRBV12-4 and TRBJ2-5; D is undetermined. The CDR3 runs 14 residues. Between the trimmed V and J ends, which lost 2 bases and 3 bases, there was a span of 10 bases. CDR3 protein: CASSLSGEEETQYF. In nucleotides, the CDR3 is TGTGCCAGCAGTTTATCTGGGGAAGAAGAGACCCAGTACTTC.

This clonotype occurred many times. A clone one base away is much larger, so this may be a read error. The rearrangement links TRBV6-2 or TRBV6-3 to TRBJ2-5; D is uncertain. CDR1 is MNHEY and CDR2 is SVGEGT in the germline V gene. There are 13 residues in the CDR3. CDR3 nucleotide sequence: TGTGCCAGCAGTTACACAAGACAAGAGACCAAGTACTTC. Protein product: CASSYTRQETKYF.

This clonotype was seen repeatedly, ten times or more. This chain's CDR3 is CASTYRDRGGYTF. DNA for the CDR3: TGTGCCAGCACCTACCGGGACAGGGGTGGCTACACCTTC. This sequence joins TRBV6-5 and TRBJ1-2; 10 positions match TRBD1. The CDR3 runs to 13 residues. Germline trimming cut 7 bases from V and 7 bases from J; bases unmatched to any gene: 6. Looked up from germline, CDR1 is MNHEY and CDR2 is SVGAGI.

This chain connects TRBV6-1 to TRBJ2-5; D is unclear. Per the germline V gene, CDR1 is MNHNS and CDR2 is SASEGT. The CDR3 runs 13 residues. V was trimmed by 2 bases and J by 7 bases, leaving 11 bases between them. Here the CDR3 reads CASSEFWVRTQYF. The CDR3 DNA reads TGTGCCAGCAGTGAATTCTGGGTGCGGACCCAGTACTTC.

This chain links TRBV5-6 with TRBJ1-1; TRBD1 is a possible D gene (5 bases). Trimming left V 0 bases short and J 12 bases short, with 15 bases between. In germline, CDR1 is SGHDT, CDR2 YYEEEE. The CDR3 has 13 residues. This CDR3 is CASSLDGGRETFF. The DNA for the CDR3 is TGTGCCAGCAGCTTGGACGGGGGGAGAGAAACTTTCTTT. Looking up the rest from reference TRBV5-6 and TRBJ1-1 gives the full variable domain: DAGVTQSPTHLIKTRGQQVTLRCSPKSGHDTVSWYQQALGQGPQFIFQYYEEEERQRGNFPDRFSGHQFPNYSSELNVNALLLGDSALYLCASSLDGGRETFFGQGTRLTVV.

Many counts were recorded for this clonotype. The gene calls are TRBV9 and TRBJ1-1, with TRBD1 identical over 7 bases. Per germline, CDR1 SGDLS and CDR2 YYNGEE. The CDR3 runs to 15 residues. Trimming removed 4 bases from V and 0 bases from J; junction bases left unmatched: 6. The CDR3 spells CASSPTTGMNTEAFF. The CDR3 nucleotides are TGTGCCAGCAGCCCCACGACAGGGATGAACACTGAAGCTTTCTTT.

This clonotype was recorded at least ten times. The chain uses TRBV2 and TRBJ2-5, with D possibly being TRBD2 (5 bases). The CDR3 consists of 15 residues. Germline assignment: CDR1 SNHLY and CDR2 FYNNEI. V was shortened by 4 bases and J by 0 bases, with 12 bases between the two germline ends. CDR3 coding DNA: TGTGCCAGCAGTGGGTCAGAGACTAACCAAGAGACCCAGTACTTC. Its translation: CASSGSETNQETQYF.

The chain has TRBV19 and TRBJ1-2; 7 bases are shared with TRBD1. The CDR3 spans 18 residues. Germline V gene lookup returns CDR1 LNHDA and CDR2 SQIVND (reference sequence). V lost 5 bases, J lost 0 bases, and 15 bases stayed unmatched. In DNA form, the CDR3 reads TGTGCCAGTAGTCCTGGTCGGGCAGGGGGTTATTCTAACTATGGCTACACCTTC. Translation: CASSPGRAGGYSNYGYTF.

V and J are TRBV7-9 and TRBJ1-2; no clear D gene. The V and J ends lost 3 bases and 1 base respectively, with 6 bases between them. CDR3 size: 13 residues. The germline CDR1 and CDR2 sequences are SEHNR and FQNEAQ (reference sequence). CDR3 sequence (DNA): TGTGCCAGCAGCTTGAAGGTTAACTATGGCTACACCTTC. Translating gives CASSLKVNYGYTF.